Below are 4 T cell receptor beta chains sequenced from a single sample in a study of regulatory T cells in long-lasting Graves disease. Sample time point: newly diagnosed GD, antithyroid drugs for less than 3 months. PBMC-extracted RNA yielded the TCR library. Construction of TCR beta libraries relied on iRepertoire HTBI primers and on Arm-PCR targeting CDR3 regions. MiXCR, run by TCRdb on the multiplex PCR reads, gives a single entry per CDR3 protein. The sample includes roughly 610,000 distinct CDR3 sequences, under 20% of them seen just once. The same sample was also studied in work on T cells in Graves' hyperthyroidism and ophthalmopathy.

The material sequenced was peripheral blood mononuclear cells (PBMCs), taken at new diagnosis, from a patient treated with antithyroid drugs. These receptors were obtained from a woman aged 25 to 39 with Graves disease.

This clonotype was counted only a few times. The rearrangement joins TRBV5-6 to TRBJ2-2; TRBD2 matches 13 bases. The V gene's germline CDR1 is SGHDT and CDR2 YYEEEE. V shed 2 bases, J shed 7 bases, and the junction held 5 bases outside the gene matches. CDR3 length: 16 residues. In DNA form, the CDR3 reads TGTGCCAGCAGCTTCAGGACTAGCGGGAGAATCGGGGAGCTGTTTTTT. Protein product: CASSFRTSGRIGELFF.

In its sample, this clonotype was seen many times. The chain is built from TRBV9 and TRBJ1-1; tentative D call: TRBD1 (5 bases). Germline V gene sequence: CDR1 SGDLS, CDR2 YYNGEE. With 0 bases removed from V and 8 bases from J, the gap between germline ends came to 17 bases. CDR3 length equals 15 residues. CDR3 loop: CASSVGRGSALEAFF. CDR3 nucleotides: TGTGCCAGCAGCGTAGGTCGGGGGAGCGCCCTCGAAGCTTTCTTT.

The CDR3 DNA follows: TGTGCCATCAGGGGAGGGGGGGCCCCTGAAGCTTTCTTT. As protein: CAIRGGGAPEAFF. The chain combines TRBV10-3 with TRBJ1-1, with a weak D call TRBD1 (6 bases). The CDR3 is 13 amino acids. Trimming removed 6 bases from V and 6 bases from J, with 14 bases in between. Per the germline V gene, CDR1 is ENHRY and CDR2 is SYGVKD.

This clonotype was seen a few times. This sequence joins TRBV20-1 and TRBJ1-1; 7 bases are a match to TRBD1. Germline V gives CDR1 DFQATT, CDR2 SNEGSKA (reference sequence). The CDR3 has 14 amino acids. Unmatched junction bases numbered 8, after V lost 3 bases and J lost 4 bases. The CDR3 region is CSARETGRVTEAFF. The CDR3, as DNA: TGCAGTGCTAGGGAGACAGGGCGCGTCACTGAAGCTTTCTTT.